What follows are 30 T cell receptor beta chains derived from one specimen sequenced in a study of T-cell memory formation after mild COVID-19. TCRdb recomputed calls from the 5' RACE reads with MiXCR, one row per CDR3 protein. The sample has 530,000 or so distinct CDR3 sequences; about 18% are singletons. Input material: PBMCs or a T cell subset sorted from them (not recorded which). The receptor source for this set is an adult woman who had mild COVID-19 (a few samples of this study predate the infection). Cell type and time point are not known.

This chain uses TRBV5-3 with TRBJ2-1; D unclear. TRBV5-3 is known as an ORF, though its function is uncertain. This CDR3 has 14 residues. V was trimmed by 5 bases and J by 1 base, leaving 10 bases between them. The CDR3 region is CARSTHRSYNEQFF. The CDR3 bases are TGTGCCAGAAGTACCCATAGGTCCTACAATGAGCAGTTCTTC.

Only a few counts were recorded for this clonotype. This chain links TRBV21-1 with TRBJ2-7; the tabulated D call, TRBD1, remains unverified against the DNA. TRBV21-1 is described as a pseudogene. CDR3 size: 15 residues. The CDR3 DNA sequence: TGTGCCAGCAGCACCAGGGACAGGGTAGTCAACGAGCAGTACTTC. Amino acid sequence: CASSTRDRVVNEQYF.

This clonotype was found a few times. The chain uses TRBV5-1 and TRBJ1-6, with 7 bases that match TRBD1. The CDR3 is made up of 13 amino acids. Germline values: CDR1 SGHRS, CDR2 YFSETQ. V shed 6 bases and J 10 bases; nucleotides not matched to a gene: 7. DNA of the CDR3: TGCGCCAGCAACGACAGGGAAGGATCACCCCTCCACTTT. It specifies CASNDREGSPLHF.

This clonotype was counted a single time. The chain is built from TRBV3-1 and TRBJ2-1; D possibly matches TRBD1 or TRBD2 (6 bases each). The CDR3 covers 16 residues. The germline gives CDR1 LGHDT, CDR2 YNNKEL (reference sequence). V dropped 5 bases and J dropped 2 bases, with 16 bases sitting between them. The CDR3 sequence is CASSNAGGGAYNEQFF. CDR3 DNA: TGTGCCAGCAGCAACGCTGGGGGCGGGGCCTACAATGAGCAGTTCTTC.

This clonotype appeared a few times. V usage is TRBV5-1 and J usage is TRBJ1-1; 9 nucleotides align to TRBD1. J gave up 7 bases and V 4 bases, and 5 bases lay outside the gene matches. The CDR3 extends over 13 amino acids. Germline-derived CDR1 and CDR2 are SGHRS and YFSETQ. The CDR3 region is CASSPDRGDEAFF. The CDR3 region has the DNA TGCGCCAGCAGCCCCGACAGGGGGGATGAAGCTTTCTTT.

This clonotype turned up a few times. The rearrangement joins TRBV19 to TRBJ2-3; TRBD2 is a possible D gene (6 bases). Trimming pared 6 bases from V and 1 base from J, leaving 14 bases between. The CDR3 consists of 15 residues. Germline V gene data show CDR1 as LNHDA and CDR2 as SQIVND (reference sequence). The CDR3 sequence is CASRQVGGRTDTQYF. The CDR3 DNA reads TGTGCCAGTAGACAAGTGGGGGGTCGCACAGATACGCAGTATTTT.

V gene TRBV7-6 combines with J gene TRBJ2-7, with D possibly being TRBD1 or TRBD2 (5 bases each). V was pared by 3 bases and J by 5 bases, with 11 bases between. Germline CDR1 SGHVS, CDR2 FNYEAQ. This CDR3 has 13 amino acids. CDR3 sequence reads: CASSFGLGDEQYF. The CDR3 DNA sequence: TGTGCCAGCAGCTTCGGCCTGGGGGACGAGCAGTACTTC.

V and J are TRBV9 and TRBJ2-2; 11 bases are a match to TRBD2. Germline CDR1 is SGDLS and CDR2 is YYNGEE. Trimming took 4 bases from V and 4 from J; bases not matched to a gene: 6. The CDR3 spans 16 residues. The CDR3 nucleotides read TGTGCCAGCAGCCGAGGACTAGCGGGTCTCACCGGGGAGCTGTTTTTT. Amino acids: CASSRGLAGLTGELFF.

In this sample, this clonotype turned up a few times. This chain links TRBV9 with TRBJ2-5; D gene ambiguous. This CDR3 is 13 amino acids long. V lost 3 bases, J lost 5 bases, and 11 bases lay in between. Per the germline V gene, CDR1 is SGDLS and CDR2 is YYNGEE. In DNA, the CDR3 is TGTGCCAGCAGCGGTCACGCCGGCGAGACCCAGTACTTC. This gives the protein CASSGHAGETQYF.

Ten or more counts support this clonotype. This chain joins TRBV5-1 and TRBJ2-1; 10 positions agree with TRBD2. Germline V lookup: CDR1 SGHRS, CDR2 YFSETQ. V lost 0 bases and J lost 2; bases outside the gene matches: 5. This CDR3 comprises 17 residues. The chain's CDR3 is CASSLGLAGGPYNEQFF. DNA for the CDR3: TGCGCCAGCAGCTTGGGGTTAGCGGGAGGACCCTACAATGAGCAGTTCTTC.

There are a few counts of this clonotype. CDR3 sequence reads: CAISDAGGRRDTQYF. Written as DNA, the CDR3 is TGTGCCATCAGTGATGCGGGAGGGAGGAGAGATACGCAGTATTTT. The V call is TRBV10-3, the J call TRBJ2-3; 9 bases line up with TRBD2. Germline-derived CDR1 and CDR2 are ENHRY and SYGVKD. The CDR3 has 15 residues. V shed 3 bases, J shed 5 bases, and the junction held 6 bases outside the gene matches.

This clonotype showed up just a few times. The chain combines TRBV20-1 with TRBJ1-1; weak D call: TRBD1 (6 bases). Germline-derived CDR1 and CDR2 are DFQATT and SNEGSKA (reference sequence). This CDR3 comprises 17 residues. Trimming took 3 bases from V and 4 from J, leaving 24 bases between them. The CDR3 region is CSASPEPHQGFSTEAFF. CDR3 DNA sequence: TGCAGTGCTAGCCCAGAGCCCCATCAGGGGTTCAGCACTGAAGCTTTCTTT.

The V and J genes are TRBV10-3 and TRBJ2-2; 7 nucleotides align to TRBD1. Germline V gene lookup returns CDR1 ENHRY and CDR2 SYGVKD. V was clipped by 5 bases and J by 5 bases; unmatched bases: 2. CDR3 length equals 13 residues. The CDR3 spells CAISTGVTGELFF. The CDR3 nucleotides are TGTGCCATCAGTACAGGGGTTACCGGGGAGCTGTTTTTT.

This clonotype was observed many times. V gene TRBV15 combines with J gene TRBJ2-1; D unresolved. V lost 8 bases to trimming and J lost 2 bases, with 13 bases between them. The germline gives CDR1 LNHNV, CDR2 YYDKDF (reference sequence). The CDR3 totals 14 residues. CDR3 amino acids: CATSVARTYNEQFF. For the CDR3, the DNA is TGTGCCACCTCTGTGGCGAGAACCTACAATGAGCAGTTCTTC.

This clonotype was observed a few times. The rearrangement joins TRBV4-3 to TRBJ2-1; D gene unclear. The CDR3 totals 10 residues. V was shortened by 3 bases and J by 16 bases, with 10 bases between the two germline ends. The germline gives CDR1 LGHNA, CDR2 YSLEER. The CDR3 loop is CASSQGSGFF. CDR3 nucleotide sequence: TGCGCCAGCAGCCAGGGGTCGGGTTTCTTC.

This clonotype was observed a few times. The chain recombines TRBV20-1 with TRBJ1-2; a possible D gene is TRBD1 (6 bases). The V gene's germline CDR1 is DFQATT and CDR2 SNEGSKA (reference sequence). The CDR3 is 13 amino acids. V lost 5 bases and J 3 bases, leaving 13 bases between the germline ends. This CDR3 is CSAAPGTHYGYTF. CDR3 nucleotide sequence: TGCAGTGCTGCTCCCGGGACACACTATGGCTACACCTTC.

This clonotype was counted only a few times. This chain connects TRBV27 to TRBJ2-7, with TRBD1 matching over 7 bases. J gave up 1 base and V 3 bases, and 3 bases lay outside the gene matches. The germline gives CDR1 MNHEY, CDR2 SMNVEV (reference sequence). This CDR3 contains 14 residues. CDR3 sequence: CASSFQDRSYEQYF. Written as DNA, the CDR3 is TGTGCCAGCAGTTTTCAGGACAGGTCCTACGAGCAGTACTTC.

In this sample, this clonotype turned up many times. This rearrangement joins TRBV7-9 to TRBJ2-5, with a possible D match to TRBD1 (6 bases). The CDR3 is 15 amino acids. Germline V lookup: CDR1 SEHNR, CDR2 FQNEAQ (reference sequence). V gave up 3 bases and J gave up 2 bases, with 13 bases separating them. The CDR3 loop reads CASSFGQGIQETQYF. The CDR3 DNA reads as TGTGCCAGCAGCTTTGGGCAGGGGATTCAAGAGACCCAGTACTTC.

V is TRBV7-2 and J is TRBJ2-1; 8 bases line up with TRBD1. The germline V gene has CDR1 SGHTA and CDR2 FQGNSA. The CDR3 covers 19 residues. V lost 2 bases, J lost 8 bases, and 20 bases stayed unmatched. CDR3 nucleotides: TGTGCCAGCAGCTTACCAATATCGGCAGGGGGCATGAGTTGGGATGAGCAGTTCTTC. Its translation: CASSLPISAGGMSWDEQFF.

J is TRBJ1-1 and V is TRBV29-1, with 7 bases that match TRBD1. Germline assignment: CDR1 SQVTM and CDR2 ANQGSEA. The junction had 3 bases not matched to a gene; V was cut back by 5 bases and J by 0 bases. The CDR3 runs to 13 residues. CDR3 in amino acids: CSVKGQVNTEAFF. For the CDR3, the DNA is TGCAGCGTTAAAGGACAGGTGAACACTGAAGCTTTCTTT.

The chain joins TRBV6-5 to TRBJ2-2; possibly TRBD1 for D (6 bases). V lost 6 bases to trimming and J lost 2 bases, with 16 bases between them. This CDR3 is 16 amino acids long. CDR1 is MNHEY and CDR2 is SVGAGI in the germline V gene. In DNA, the CDR3 is TGTGCCAGCAGGGAACGCAGGGGCTTAAACACCGGGGAGCTGTTTTTT. Protein product: CASRERRGLNTGELFF.

CDR3 sequence reads: CASSLLDRGGTDTQYF. The CDR3 DNA is TGTGCCAGCAGTCTCTTGGACAGGGGAGGCACAGATACGCAGTATTTT. The rearrangement uses TRBV28 and TRBJ2-3, with 9 bases matching TRBD1. This CDR3 region has 16 residues. Germline CDR1 reads MDHEN; CDR2 reads SYDVKM. With 5 bases clipped from V and 1 base from J, the junction kept 7 bases outside the gene matches.

The chain uses TRBV3-1 and TRBJ2-7, with D perhaps TRBD1 (5 bases). The CDR3 extends over 15 amino acids. CDR1 is LGHDT, CDR2 YNNKEL, per germline (reference sequence). V was cut by 1 base and J by 3 bases, with 13 bases left in between. DNA of the CDR3: TGTGCCAGCAGCCAAGTTCCAGGGTCAAACTACGAGCAGTACTTC. The encoded protein is CASSQVPGSNYEQYF.

This clonotype was detected a few times. This chain connects TRBV7-2 to TRBJ1-1, with 11 bases fitting TRBD1. The CDR3 consists of 15 residues. Unmatched junction bases numbered 9, after V lost 5 bases and J lost 7 bases. Germline-derived CDR1 and CDR2 are SGHTA and FQGNSA. CDR3 nucleotides: TGTGCCAGCAGCCCTCGGACAGGGGGCGGCGGTGAAGCTTTCTTT. Its translation: CASSPRTGGGGEAFF.

This clonotype was counted only a few times. The V and J genes are TRBV7-6 and TRBJ2-3; weak D call: TRBD1 (6 bases). CDR3 length: 15 residues. Trimming took 5 bases from V and 3 from J, leaving 15 bases between them. The V gene's germline CDR1 is SGHVS and CDR2 FNYEAQ. The chain's CDR3 is CASSPGDFGTDTQYF. The CDR3 region has the DNA TGTGCCAGCAGCCCAGGGGATTTTGGTACAGATACGCAGTATTTT.

This rearrangement joins TRBV2 to TRBJ2-1; D is tentatively TRBD1 or TRBD2 (7 bases each). The CDR3 length is 14 residues. Trimming stripped 6 bases from V and 7 bases from J, with 16 bases between. Per the germline V gene, CDR1 is SNHLY and CDR2 is FYNNEI. The CDR3 sequence: CASRGRGQGNEQFF. As DNA, the CDR3 is TGTGCCAGCAGAGGGAGGGGGCAAGGGAATGAGCAGTTCTTC.

The chain couples TRBV11-2 to TRBJ1-1; weak D call: TRBD1 (5 bases). The CDR3 extends over 14 amino acids. Germline V gene sequence: CDR1 SGHAT, CDR2 FQNNGV. The V gene lost 3 bases and the J gene lost 6 bases, with 14 bases spanning the gap. The CDR3 spells CASSFHYGGSEAFF. The CDR3 coding sequence is TGTGCCAGCAGCTTCCATTACGGGGGGTCTGAAGCTTTCTTT.

Here the CDR3 reads CASEGTSGYNEQFF. The CDR3 DNA reads TGTGCCAGCGAAGGAACTAGCGGGTACAATGAGCAGTTCTTC. This chain uses TRBV6-1 with TRBJ2-1; 9 nucleotides match TRBD2. This CDR3 has 14 residues. With 8 bases clipped from V and 4 bases from J, the junction kept 6 bases outside the gene matches. From germline, CDR1 is MNHNS and CDR2 SASEGT.

J is TRBJ1-2 and V is TRBV11-2, with TRBD1 as a possible D gene (5 bases). The length of the CDR3 is 14 residues. Trimming left V 3 bases short and J 5 bases short, with 13 bases between. Germline V gives CDR1 SGHAT, CDR2 FQNNGV. CDR3 bases: TGTGCCAGCAGCTTTGAGGGGAGTAGGTATGGCTACACCTTC. Amino acids: CASSFEGSRYGYTF.

This CDR3 reads CASSQGRRNTGELFF. CDR3 bases: TGTGCCAGCAGCCAAGGACGGAGAAACACCGGGGAGCTGTTTTTT. The chain employs TRBV3-1 and TRBJ2-2; D is unclear. This CDR3 contains 15 residues. V shed 1 base and J shed 2 bases, with 8 bases lying between them. Germline values: CDR1 LGHDT, CDR2 YNNKEL (reference sequence). Filled out from reference TRBV3-1 and TRBJ2-2, the complete variable domain reads DTAVSQTPKYLVTQMGNDKSIKCEQNLGHDTMYWYKQDSKKFLKIMFSYNNKELIINETVPNRFSPKSPDKAHLNLHINSLELGDSAVYFCASSQGRRNTGELFFGEGSRLTVL.